These 23 T cell receptor beta chains came from one sample sequenced in a study of identical twins. TCRdb recomputed calls from the 5' RACE reads with MiXCR, one row per CDR3 protein. The sample shows over 550,000 distinct CDR3 sequences, about 7% of them seen only once. This sample was also put to use in a study of yellow fever vaccine responses in identical twins.

Sequencing was performed on PBMCs. Source of these receptors: a woman under 30 in good health.

This clonotype was found many times. The CDR3 DNA reads as TGCGCCAGCAGCTTGGCCCCGGGGGCGGATGAAGCTTTCTTT. Its protein product is CASSLAPGADEAFF. The J gene is TRBJ1-1, the V gene TRBV5-1; tentative D call: TRBD1 (6 bases). CDR3 length equals 14 residues. Trimming removed 0 bases from V and 7 bases from J, with 13 bases in between. The germline CDR1 and CDR2 sequences are SGHRS and YFSETQ. Variable domain in full (rest from reference TRBV5-1 and TRBJ1-1): KAGVTQTPRYLIKTRGQQVTLSCSPISGHRSVSWYQQTPGQGLQFLFEYFSETQRNKGNFPGRFSGRQFSNSRSEMNVSTLELGDSALYLCASSLAPGADEAFFGQGTRLTVV.

The chain is built from TRBV7-6 and TRBJ2-3; TRBD1 aligns across 12 bases. V shed 5 bases and J 6 bases; nucleotides not matched to a gene: 6. CDR3 length equals 15 residues. The germline CDR1 and CDR2 sequences are SGHVS and FNYEAQ. In nucleotides, the CDR3 is TGTGCCAGCAGCCCCGGGACAGGGGGCATGGATACGCAGTATTTT. Its protein is CASSPGTGGMDTQYF.

The chain is built from TRBV7-9 and TRBJ2-5; possibly TRBD1 for D (6 bases). Germline V gene data show CDR1 as SEHNR and CDR2 as FQNEAQ (reference sequence). CDR3 length equals 13 residues. Trimming left V 5 bases short and J 4 bases short, with 11 bases between. CDR3 region: CASSIQGAETQYF. CDR3 DNA sequence: TGTGCCAGCAGCATACAGGGTGCAGAGACCCAGTACTTC.

The chain recombines TRBV21-1 with TRBJ2-4; no check of the table's D call, TRBD1, against the DNA was made. TRBV21-1 constitutes a pseudogene. CDR3 length equals 14 residues. The DNA for the CDR3 is TGTGCCAGCAACCCCACAGGGTCCAAAAACATTCAGTACTTC. Translation: CASNPTGSKNIQYF.

In this sample, this clonotype turned up many times. The rearrangement joins TRBV12-3 or TRBV12-4 to TRBJ1-5; tentative D call: TRBD1 (5 bases). Trimming removed 2 bases from V and 6 bases from J, with 11 bases in between. CDR3 length: 14 amino acids. The CDR3 DNA follows: TGTGCCAGCAGTTTATCAAATCAGGGTCAGCCCCAGCATTTT. Translated, it gives CASSLSNQGQPQHF.

The table lists this clonotype with many counts. The genes are TRBV12-3 or TRBV12-4 and TRBJ2-3; D is unclear. The germline V and J ends were trimmed by 3 bases and 0 bases, with 7 bases remaining between them. This CDR3 has 14 amino acids. The CDR3 is CASSFGPSTDTQYF. DNA for the CDR3: TGTGCCAGCAGTTTCGGGCCAAGCACAGATACGCAGTATTTT.

This clonotype was counted ten times or more. The CDR3 here is CASSSQSQRNEQFF. For the CDR3, the DNA is TGCGCCAGCAGCTCACAAAGTCAGAGAAATGAGCAGTTCTTC. The V call is TRBV5-1, the J call TRBJ2-1; D ambiguous. Germline loops: CDR1 SGHRS, CDR2 YFSETQ. The CDR3 has 14 amino acids. The V and J ends lost 3 bases and 7 bases respectively, with 14 bases between them.

This rearrangement joins TRBV29-1 to TRBJ2-1; TRBD2 matches 13 bases. Trimming took 5 bases from V and 8 from J; bases not matched to a gene: 9. Germline CDR1 SQVTM, CDR2 ANQGSEA. This CDR3 has 15 amino acids. CDR3: CSVSLGLAGSDEQFF. In DNA form, the CDR3 reads TGCAGCGTTAGCCTGGGACTAGCGGGGTCCGATGAGCAGTTCTTC.

A few counts support this clonotype. The chain joins TRBV5-1 to TRBJ2-1, with D perhaps matching TRBD1 (6 bases). The CDR3 runs to 13 residues. Trimming removed 7 bases from V and 3 bases from J, with 11 bases in between. Germline lookup yields CDR1 SGHRS and CDR2 YFSETQ. CDR3 protein: CASRDTDYNEQFF. CDR3 bases: TGCGCCAGCCGGGACACCGACTACAATGAGCAGTTCTTC. The complete variable domain, with remaining parts taken from reference TRBV5-1 and TRBJ2-1, reads KAGVTQTPRYLIKTRGQQVTLSCSPISGHRSVSWYQQTPGQGLQFLFEYFSETQRNKGNFPGRFSGRQFSNSRSEMNVSTLELGDSALYLCASRDTDYNEQFFGPGTRLTVL.

This clonotype was counted only a few times. This chain joins TRBV10-3 and TRBJ1-1; TRBD1 matches at 9 bases. This CDR3 region has 15 residues. From germline, CDR1 is ENHRY and CDR2 SYGVKD. With 5 bases clipped from V and 1 base from J, the junction kept 5 bases outside the gene matches. The CDR3 is CAISPGTGTNTEAFF. The CDR3 bases are TGTGCCATCAGTCCCGGGACAGGGACGAACACTGAAGCTTTCTTT.

A few counts support this clonotype. This sequence joins TRBV2 and TRBJ2-3, with D perhaps TRBD2 (6 bases). Trimming removed 6 bases from V and 4 bases from J, with 20 bases in between. Germline lookup yields CDR1 SNHLY and CDR2 FYNNEI. The CDR3 has 16 amino acids. The CDR3 DNA reads TGTGCCAGCAGGAGGACGGGGGTTTCAGGAGCAGATACGCAGTATTTT. Translated: CASRRTGVSGADTQYF.

This clonotype was seen a few times. V is TRBV27 and J is TRBJ2-3; possibly TRBD2 for D (7 bases). The V end was cut by 5 bases, the J end by 2 bases, with 14 bases between. The germline V gene has CDR1 MNHEY and CDR2 SMNVEV (reference sequence). The CDR3 sequence is 15 residues long. Here the CDR3 DNA reads TGTGCCAGCAGTCCGCGGGGGCGTCTCACAGATACGCAGTATTTT. Protein sequence: CASSPRGRLTDTQYF.

This clonotype was picked up many times. This chain connects TRBV27 to TRBJ1-1; TRBD1 might be the D (5 bases). Trimming stripped 5 bases from V and 5 bases from J, with 18 bases between. There are 15 residues in the CDR3. The germline V gene has CDR1 MNHEY and CDR2 SMNVEV (reference sequence). CDR3 region: CASSPVGVRGTEAFF. CDR3 nucleotide sequence: TGTGCCAGCAGTCCCGTAGGGGTTAGGGGAACTGAAGCTTTCTTT.

The sample holds many counts of this clonotype. The V call is TRBV15, the J call TRBJ2-1; 7 bases map to TRBD1. CDR1 and CDR2 from the germline V gene are LNHNV and YYDKDF (reference sequence). The CDR3 extends over 15 amino acids. J lost 0 bases, V lost 7 bases, and 6 bases had no gene match. This CDR3 reads CATKPQGSSYNEQFF. DNA for the CDR3: TGTGCCACCAAACCACAGGGGAGCTCCTACAATGAGCAGTTCTTC.

This clonotype was seen ten or more times. The chain employs TRBV25-1 and TRBJ2-5; D perhaps matches TRBD2 (5 bases). The CDR3 has 11 amino acids. Trimming took off 7 bases at V and 5 bases at J, with 8 bases between the two ends. CDR1 is MGHDK and CDR2 is SYGVNS in the germline V gene. The CDR3 is CASKREETQYF. The CDR3 DNA reads TGTGCCAGCAAGAGGGAGGAGACCCAGTACTTC. The full variable domain, in which reference TRBV25-1 and TRBJ2-5 provide the parts outside the CDR3, is EADIYQTPRYLVIGTGKKITLECSQTMGHDKMYWYQQDPGMELHLIHYSYGVNSTEKGDLSSESTVSRIRTEHFPLTLESARPSHTSQYLCASKREETQYFGPGTRLLVL.

This clonotype was picked up many times. The chain carries TRBV10-3 and TRBJ2-1; D not certain. The V gene's germline CDR1 is ENHRY and CDR2 SYGVKD. The CDR3 runs 15 residues. V dropped 0 bases and J dropped 0 bases, with 6 bases sitting between them. The CDR3 region is CAISESRSSYNEQFF. CDR3 DNA: TGTGCCATCAGTGAGTCCCGTAGCTCCTACAATGAGCAGTTCTTC.

This clonotype was detected many times. This chain uses TRBV9 with TRBJ2-4; 11 positions match TRBD2. The ends lost 6 bases at V and 5 bases at J; junction bases unmatched: 4. Germline values: CDR1 SGDLS, CDR2 YYNGEE. CDR3 size: 14 residues. CDR3 DNA: TGTGCCAGCAACCCGGGACTAGCGGAAAACATTCAGTACTTC. Amino acids: CASNPGLAENIQYF.

The J gene is TRBJ2-5, the V gene TRBV20-1; D is unresolved. Per germline, CDR1 DFQATT and CDR2 SNEGSKA (reference sequence). The CDR3 length is 12 residues. Trimming removed 5 bases at V and 1 base at J, with 8 bases between. For the CDR3, the DNA is TGCAGTGCTCAGCGACTCCAAGAGACCCAGTACTTC. Residues: CSAQRLQETQYF.

This clonotype has a count of ten or more. The V call is TRBV4-1, the J call TRBJ2-1; 10 nucleotides align to TRBD2. The CDR3 has 16 amino acids. V dropped 6 bases and J dropped 4; count of bases not matched to a gene: 9. Germline CDR1 reads MGHRA; CDR2 reads YSYEKL. Written as DNA, the CDR3 is TGCGCCAGCAGGCCCGGACTAGCGGAAATATACAATGAGCAGTTCTTC. Translating it yields CASRPGLAEIYNEQFF.

The V call is TRBV3-1, the J call TRBJ1-4; D may be TRBD1 (6 bases). CDR3 length: 15 amino acids. Germline loops: CDR1 LGHDT, CDR2 YNNKEL (reference sequence). V gave up 0 bases and J gave up 7 bases, with 12 bases separating them. The CDR3: CASSQEGTRVEKLFF. DNA of the CDR3: TGTGCCAGCAGCCAAGAAGGGACAAGAGTTGAAAAACTGTTTTTT.

This clonotype was detected ten times or more. The J gene is TRBJ2-1, the V gene TRBV7-2; 7 nucleotides match TRBD1. The CDR3 length is 14 residues. Germline CDR1 and CDR2: SGHTA and FQGNSA. J was trimmed by 1 base and V by 5 bases; bases with no gene match: 2. CDR3: CASSQGQSYNEQFF. CDR3 coding DNA: TGTGCCAGCAGCCAGGGACAGTCCTACAATGAGCAGTTCTTC.

This clonotype has a handful of counts. CDR3 region: CASSFSRLAGDNEQFF. As DNA, the CDR3 is TGTGCCAGCAGTTTTAGTAGGCTAGCGGGAGACAATGAGCAGTTCTTC. The chain recombines TRBV28 with TRBJ2-1; TRBD2 matches 10 bases. Germline V gives CDR1 MDHEN, CDR2 SYDVKM. This CDR3 is built from 16 residues. V lost 3 bases to trimming and J lost 5 bases; unmatched junction nucleotides: 7.

The rearrangement links TRBV20-1 to TRBJ1-1; no definite D call. From germline, CDR1 is DFQATT and CDR2 SNEGSKA (reference sequence). This CDR3 is built from 9 residues. V dropped 5 bases and J dropped 13 bases, with 11 bases sitting between them. Here the CDR3 reads CSALDKGFF. CDR3 coding DNA: TGCAGTGCTCTGGATAAGGGTTTCTTT.